What follows are 8 T cell receptor beta chains derived from one specimen sequenced in a study of T cells in Graves' hyperthyroidism and ophthalmopathy. RNA transcripts served as the template for amplifying TCR beta CDR3 regions. First-round RT-PCR targeting the TCR CDR3 was performed with the HTBI primer set. TCRdb recomputed calls from the multiplex PCR reads with MiXCR, one row per CDR3 protein. The sample has fewer than 850,000 distinct CDR3 sequences, around a sixth seen once. The sequenced sample was blood. The receptors were sampled from a man in his fifties with Graves' hyperthyroidism.

This clonotype appeared many times. The V gene is TRBV2, the J gene TRBJ2-7; D perhaps matches TRBD2 (7 bases). Deletions cut 7 bases from V and 0 bases from J, with 13 bases between. Germline CDR1 is SNHLY and CDR2 is FYNNEI. This CDR3 is 14 amino acids long. CDR3 in amino acids: CASKGGAPSYEQYF. CDR3 nucleotides: TGTGCCAGCAAGGGGGGGGCCCCCTCCTACGAGCAGTACTTC.

The chain is built from TRBV7-8 and TRBJ2-5, with 8 positions matching TRBD2. With V trimmed by 1 base and J by 5 bases, 6 bases remained unmatched. This CDR3 has 15 amino acids. Germline V gene lookup returns CDR1 SGHVS and CDR2 FQNEAQ. CDR3 residues: CASSLDERESETQYF. In DNA form, the CDR3 reads TGTGCCAGCAGCTTAGATGAGCGGGAGAGTGAGACCCAGTACTTC.

This clonotype was recorded at least ten times. Here the CDR3 DNA reads TGTGCCATCAGTGAGTCAGGGGGCGGTGAAGCTTTCTTT. Translation: CAISESGGGEAFF. The chain recombines TRBV10-3 with TRBJ1-1; 7 bases align to TRBD1. The CDR3 extends over 13 amino acids. The V and J ends lost 0 bases and 7 bases, in that order; junction bases with no gene match: 2. Germline CDR1 reads ENHRY; CDR2 reads SYGVKD.

The chain employs TRBV28 and TRBJ1-5; 8 bases agree with TRBD1. V dropped 2 bases and J dropped 2; count of bases not matched to a gene: 8. Germline CDR1 and CDR2: MDHEN and SYDVKM. CDR3 length equals 17 residues. The CDR3 bases are TGTGCCAGCAGTTTAAATATGTTGACAGGGGGCAATCAGCCCCAGCATTTT. This sequence encodes CASSLNMLTGGNQPQHF.

At least ten counts were recorded for this clonotype. DNA of the CDR3: TGTGCCAGCAGCCCGGTCCCTAGCGGGGTCTCCTACGAGCAGTACTTC. Protein product: CASSPVPSGVSYEQYF. The chain has TRBV7-8 and TRBJ2-7, with 9 bases fitting TRBD2. Germline CDR1 SGHVS, CDR2 FQNEAQ. The V and J ends lost 5 bases and 0 bases, in that order; junction bases with no gene match: 8. The CDR3 runs 16 residues.

The chain joins TRBV6-1 to TRBJ1-2, with D possibly being TRBD1 (6 bases). Trimming cost V 1 base and J 2 bases, with 20 bases left between them. This CDR3 is 18 amino acids long. In germline, CDR1 is MNHNS, CDR2 SASEGT. CDR3 region: CASSEEVGQRTANYGYTF. In DNA, the CDR3 is TGTGCCAGCAGTGAAGAAGTAGGACAGCGGACGGCCAACTATGGCTACACCTTC.

Many counts were recorded for this clonotype. The chain links TRBV27 to TRBJ2-2, with 14 nucleotides matching TRBD2. CDR3 length equals 16 residues. Germline V gene lookup returns CDR1 MNHEY and CDR2 SMNVEV (reference sequence). With 8 bases clipped from V and 0 bases from J, the junction kept 2 bases outside the gene matches. The CDR3 nucleotides read TGTGCCAGCCGACTAGCGGGAGGGGCGAACACCGGGGAGCTGTTTTTT. This encodes CASRLAGGANTGELFF.

This clonotype was recorded many times. The chain couples TRBV12-3 or TRBV12-4 to TRBJ2-2; 11 bases line up with TRBD2. The CDR3 totals 15 residues. The V gene end was trimmed by 6 bases and the J gene end by 5 bases; junction bases not matched to a gene: 5. The CDR3 DNA reads as TGTGCCAGCAGGACTAGCGGGATAGGTACCGGGGAGCTGTTTTTT. Amino acids: CASRTSGIGTGELFF.